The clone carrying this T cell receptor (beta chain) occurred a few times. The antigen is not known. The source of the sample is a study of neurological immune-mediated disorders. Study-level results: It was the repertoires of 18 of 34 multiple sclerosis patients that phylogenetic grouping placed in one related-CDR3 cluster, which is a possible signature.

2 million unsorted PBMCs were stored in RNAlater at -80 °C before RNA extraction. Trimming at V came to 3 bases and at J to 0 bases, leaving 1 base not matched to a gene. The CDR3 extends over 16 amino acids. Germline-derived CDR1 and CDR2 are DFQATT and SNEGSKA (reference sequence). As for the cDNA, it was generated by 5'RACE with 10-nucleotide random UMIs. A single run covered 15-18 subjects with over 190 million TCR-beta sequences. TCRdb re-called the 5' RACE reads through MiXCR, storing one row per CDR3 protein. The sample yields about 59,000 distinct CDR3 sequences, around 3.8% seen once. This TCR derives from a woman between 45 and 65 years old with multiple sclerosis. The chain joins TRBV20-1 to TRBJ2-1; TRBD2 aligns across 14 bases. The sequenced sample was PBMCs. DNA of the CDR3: TGCAGTGCTAGTGGGACTAGCGGGAGCTCCTACAATGAGCAGTTCTTC. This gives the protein CSASGTSGSSYNEQFF.